These T cell receptor beta chains were read from a single sample in a study of cytotoxic CD8 clonotypes in ibrutinib-treated CLL. The assay was immunoSEQ multiplex PCR, and TCRdb's table has in-frame clones only and misses some. Of over 110,000 clones listed, approximately 90% are singletons. The specimen was PBMCs, collected after 12 months of ibrutinib treatment. These receptors all stem from a human donor with chronic lymphocytic leukemia. The CDR3 runs from the conserved cysteine through the conserved F or W. D genes are given only for firm matches. The size field is filled for only some rows; it gives once, few, many or a size class.

D gene	clone size	J gene	V gene	CDR3 DNA	CDR3 protein
NA	NA	TRBJ2-1	TRBV9	TGTGCCAGCAGCGTACGCGGGGCACCCTACAATGAGCAGTTCTTC	CASSVRGAPYNEQFF
NA	NA	TRBJ2-1	TRBV28	TGTGCCAGCGGCGACCAGGGCATGCTCGACAATGAGCAGTTCTTC	CASGDQGMLDNEQFF
NA	NA	TRBJ2-5	TRBV6-5	TGTGCCAGCAGCATCCGAGAGACCCAGTACTTC	CASSIRETQYF
NA	NA	TRBJ2-7	TRBV2	TGTGCCAGCAGCCCTGGGGGGTCCAACTACGAGCAGTACTTC	CASSPGGSNYEQYF
NA	NA	TRBJ2-5	TRBV4-3	TGCGCCAGCAGCCAAGGGGTCGGGCCGCGAGAGACCCAGTACTTC	CASSQGVGPRETQYF
TRBD2	NA	TRBJ2-2	TRBV27	TGTGCCAGCAGAGTAGGAGCGGGAGACACCGGGGAGCTGTTTTTT	CASRVGAGDTGELFF
NA	once	TRBJ2-7	TRBV11-2	TGTGCCAGCAGCTTTTCTCTCGCGGACACCTACGAGCAGTACTTC	CASSFSLADTYEQYF
NA	NA	TRBJ2-7	TRBV28	TGTGCCAGCAGTTTAGACGACAGCCGCTCCTACGAGCAGTACTTC	CASSLDDSRSYEQYF
NA	NA	TRBJ2-3	TRBV7-2	TGTGCCAGCAGCTTATCCGCCGCGGGCACAGATACGCAGTATTTT	CASSLSAAGTDTQYF
NA	NA	TRBJ2-3	TRBV28	TGTGCCAGCAGTTTAGATGCGGGACTGCCCGGCAGCACAGATACGCAGTATTTT	CASSLDAGLPGSTDTQYF
NA	once	TRBJ1-1	TRBV10-3	TGTGCCTCCTATTGGGGGCAGCAAGGGAACACTGAAGCTTTCTTT	CASYWGQQGNTEAFF
TRBD2	NA	TRBJ2-1	TRBV7-7	TGTGCTAGCAGCTTAGCGGGAGAGTCCAATGAGCAGTTCTTC	CASSLAGESNEQFF
NA	NA	TRBJ1-1	TRBV14	TGTGCCAGCAGCCGCGGGGTTTACACTGAAGCTTTCTTT	CASSRGVYTEAFF
TRBD1	NA	TRBJ1-4	TRBV29-1	TGCAGCGTTTTGGGACAGGGAACAACTAATGAAAAACTGTTTTTT	CSVLGQGTTNEKLFF
NA	NA	TRBJ2-3	TRBV27	TGTGCCAGCAGTTTCCGACTGGAGCGCACAGATACGCAGTATTTT	CASSFRLERTDTQYF
TRBD1	once	TRBJ2-2	TRBV7-2	TGTGCCAGCAGCCGGACAGGGGGTATCACCGGGGAGCTGTTTTTT	CASSRTGGITGELFF
NA	NA	TRBJ2-5	TRBV6-5	TGTGCCAGCAGCTTAAATACAGGGAGGGAGACCCAGTACTTC	CASSLNTGRETQYF
TRBD2	once	TRBJ2-7	TRBV5-1	TGCGCCAGCAGCTGGGGGGGACTAGCGGGATCCACTTCCTACGAGCAGTACTTC	CASSWGGLAGSTSYEQYF
TRBD2	NA	TRBJ2-7	TRBV7-6	TGTGCCAGCAGCCTTCGGGAGGTTGTTTACGAGCAGTACTTC	CASSLREVVYEQYF
NA	NA	TRBJ2-6	TRBV28	TGTGCCAGCAGTTTATGGGGCGATGGGGCCAACGTCCTGACTTTC	CASSLWGDGANVLTF
TRBD1	NA	TRBJ2-7	TRBV28	TGTGCCAGCAGTGTTTATAGTGGGACAGGGGATTACGAGCAGTACTTC	CASSVYSGTGDYEQYF
TRBD1	NA	TRBJ2-1	TRBV7-7	TGTGCTAGCAGTGAGGACAGGGGCGTCTACAATGAGCAGTTCTTC	CASSEDRGVYNEQFF
NA	NA	TRBJ1-1	TRBV5-6	TGTGCCAGCAGCCGAGACACCCCCGAAGCTTTCTTT	CASSRDTPEAFF
NA	NA	TRBJ1-2	TRBV28	TGTGCCAGCAGTTTGTCCACGGGTAGCTATGGCTACACCTTC	CASSLSTGSYGYTF
NA	NA	TRBJ2-5	TRBV18	TGTGCCAGCTCAGCTACTTGGACGGCCCAAGAGACCCAGTACTTC	CASSATWTAQETQYF
NA	NA	TRBJ1-5	TRBV28	TGTGCCAGCAGTTCGAGTGCGACAGGAGAATATAGCAATCAGCCCCAGCATTTT	CASSSSATGEYSNQPQHF
TRBD2	NA	TRBJ2-7	TRBV28	TGTGCCAGCAGCCTACCAAGCGGGAGGTCGTACGAGCAGTACTTC	CASSLPSGRSYEQYF
TRBD2	NA	TRBJ2-7	TRBV6-1	TGTGCCAGCAGGAGGGAGGGACTAGCGGGACTCGAGCAGTACTTC	CASRREGLAGLEQYF
NA	NA	TRBJ2-1	TRBV27	TGTGCCAGCAGTTTATTAGGTGACAGAAACAATGAGCAGTTCTTC	CASSLLGDRNNEQFF
NA	NA	TRBJ1-1	TRBV29-1	TGCAGCGTTGAAGCCACCACTCAAGCTTTCTTT	CSVEATTQAFF
NA	once	TRBJ2-1	TRBV5-1	TGCGCCAGCAGCTTGGGGGGACTCAGCTACAATGAGCAGTTCTTC	CASSLGGLSYNEQFF
NA	NA	TRBJ2-7	TRBV27	TGTGCCAGCAGTTTAAGGGGCTTAACCTACGAGCAGTACTTC	CASSLRGLTYEQYF
TRBD1	NA	TRBJ1-2	TRBV6-5	TGTGCCAGCAGTCAAGACAGGGCTAACTATGGCTACACCTTC	CASSQDRANYGYTF
NA	NA	TRBJ1-5	TRBV9	TGTGCCAGCAGCGAGTCCGGGGCTCAGCCCCAGCATTTT	CASSESGAQPQHF
NA	NA	TRBJ2-7	TRBV28	TGTGCCAGCAGATCCCAGGGCTACGAGCAGTACTTC	CASRSQGYEQYF
NA	NA	TRBJ1-2	TRBV28	TGTGCCAGCAGTCTCATAACGACGAGAACGGGTGGCTACACCTTC	CASSLITTRTGGYTF
NA	NA	TRBJ1-5	TRBV28	TGTGCCAGCGGGGCCCGGGCTCAGCCCCAGCATTTT	CASGARAQPQHF
NA	NA	TRBJ2-6	TRBV29-1	TGCAGCGTTGAAGAGTCGAGCGGGCCCCACTCTGGGGCCAACGTCCTGACTTTC	CSVEESSGPHSGANVLTF
TRBD1	NA	TRBJ2-7	TRBV18	TGTGCCAGCTCACCCCCGAAAACAGGGGTTGCCCACGAGCAGTACTTC	CASSPPKTGVAHEQYF
NA	once	TRBJ1-2	TRBV7-2	TGTGCCAGCAGCTTAAGACAATCCGACTATGGCTACACCTTC	CASSLRQSDYGYTF
NA	once	TRBJ1-2	TRBV5-5	TGTGCCAGCAGCTTGGCTGGGGATGGCTACACCTTC	CASSLAGDGYTF
NA	NA	TRBJ1-2	TRBV7-2	TGTGCCAGCAGCGCGACTTGGGTCGGGGAAGCTGGCTACACCTTC	CASSATWVGEAGYTF
TRBD2	NA	TRBJ2-1	TRBV28	TGTGCCAGCAGTGGACTAGCGGGAGTGGATGAGCAGTTCTTC	CASSGLAGVDEQFF
NA	NA	TRBJ2-1	TRBV2	TGTGCCAGCAGTGAACTGGTACAGCGGTACTACAATGAGCAGTTCTTC	CASSELVQRYYNEQFF
NA	NA	TRBJ2-6	TRBV11-2	TGTGCCAGCAGCGCCAATTTGTTGGGGGCTGGGGCCAACGTCCTGACTTTC	CASSANLLGAGANVLTF
NA	NA	TRBJ2-1	TRBV14	TGTGCCAGCAGCCAAGTGGCGGGGTCCAATGAGCAGTTCTTC	CASSQVAGSNEQFF
TRBD2	NA	TRBJ2-7	TRBV5-1	TGCGCCAGCAGCACCTGGACTAGCGCCTCCTACGAGCAGTACTTC	CASSTWTSASYEQYF
TRBD1	NA	TRBJ1-1	TRBV13	TGTGCCAGCAGAGTCACCGCCCAGGGGGCCGCTGAAGCTTTCTTT	CASRVTAQGAAEAFF
NA	NA	TRBJ2-6	TRBV28	TGTGCCAGCAGCGACCTCCGGGGGGCCAACGTCCTGACTTTC	CASSDLRGANVLTF
NA	NA	TRBJ2-3	TRBV9	TGTGCCAGCAGCATAAATTCGGATACGCAGTATTTT	CASSINSDTQYF
NA	NA	TRBJ1-2	TRBV4-1	TGCGCCAGCAGCCAAGAAACAGTGATCCATGGCTACACCTTC	CASSQETVIHGYTF
TRBD2	NA	TRBJ2-7	TRBV7-6	TGTGCCAGCAGCCGGACTAGCGGGAGGTACGAGCAGTACTTC	CASSRTSGRYEQYF
NA	NA	TRBJ1-2	TRBV7-9	TGTGCCAGCAGCGACTCCGGGGTTCTTGGCTACACCTTC	CASSDSGVLGYTF